This entry features one TCR beta chain sequence. Its antigen is not known. This specimen belongs to a study of cytomegalovirus exposure and HLA in healthy donors. General study findings and limits: The majority of CMV-associated TCR beta chains were reported as apparently HLA-restricted in a later analysis.

V was trimmed by 3 bases and J by 3 bases, leaving 11 bases between them. CDR1 and CDR2 from the germline V gene are SNHLY and FYNNEI. There are 14 residues in the CDR3. 60 Vbeta and 13 Jbeta primers were used in PCR. Clones were read by immunoSEQ multiplex PCR, and TCRdb kept only the in-frame ones, dropping some. The sample includes around 150,000 clones, around 77% seen only once; the top ten take 3.5% to 4.5%. The receptor's source is a man aged 30 to 45 in good health and CMV-seropositive. Sequences were obtained from PBMCs. The chain joins TRBV2 to TRBJ1-1; D unclear. The CDR3 spells CASSEAGTDTEAFF. CDR3 nucleotide sequence: TGTGCCAGCAGTGAGGCAGGCACGGACACTGAAGCTTTCTTT.